This T cell receptor (beta chain) is from a study of T-cell memory formation after mild COVID-19. This clonotype was detected only a few times. The antigen is not known. Each CDR3 protein is one row after TCRdb ran MiXCR on the 5' RACE reads. The top ten hold 23% of the sample, which has about 290,000 distinct CDR3 sequences, roughly 18% seen once. Study findings and constraints: Unconfirmed was the SARS-CoV-2 specificity of second-wave clones that peaked on day 37. Some clones that responded were present in memory (sampled pre-infection), which suggests cross-reactive memory joined.

Germline CDR1 is LNHDA and CDR2 is SQIVND (reference sequence). The ends lost 5 bases at V and 4 bases at J; junction bases unmatched: 13. The CDR3 has 16 amino acids. This TCR was recovered from a man aged 18 to 30 who had mild COVID-19 (a few samples of this study predate the infection). Cell type and time point are not known. The sample taken for sequencing was PBMCs or a T cell subset sorted from them (not recorded which). The rearrangement joins TRBV19 to TRBJ1-1, with 7 bases lining up with TRBD1. CDR3 loop: CASSAPSGGVSTEAFF. CDR3 DNA sequence: TGTGCCAGTAGTGCCCCATCAGGGGGGGTAAGCACTGAAGCTTTCTTT.